This passage covers 4 T cell receptor beta chains from one sample sequenced in a study of OX40 agonist ivuxolimab in advanced cancers. Profiled with immunoSEQ multiplex PCR; TCRdb holds only in-frame clones, not every one. This table has about 38,000 clones, about 90% appearing once. The specimen was CD4+ or CD8+ T cells sorted from blood, collected in a trial of the OX40 agonist ivuxolimab. The origin of the receptors is an adult with an advanced solid tumor such as melanoma, head and neck, liver or kidney cancer.

This clone came up once. The chain links TRBV27 to TRBJ2-5; D is possibly TRBD1 (6 bases). The V and J ends lost 2 bases and 4 bases respectively, with 14 bases between them. CDR1 is MNHEY and CDR2 is SMNVEV in the germline V gene (reference sequence). The CDR3 totals 15 residues. As DNA, the CDR3 is TGTGCCAGCAGTTTAAGCGCAGGGGCACCAGAGACCCAGTACTTC. Its protein product is CASSLSAGAPETQYF.

The chain uses TRBV7-7 and TRBJ2-5, with D possibly being TRBD1 or TRBD2 (5 bases each). The CDR3 is made up of 14 amino acids. Germline values: CDR1 SSHAT, CDR2 FNYEAQ (reference sequence). The ends were cut back, 5 bases at V and 1 base at J, with 11 bases in the middle. Written as DNA, the CDR3 is TGTGCCAGCAGCCGTCCGGGACGCCAAGAGACCCAGTACTTC. It translates to CASSRPGRQETQYF.

The CDR3 region has the DNA TGTGCCAGCAGTTACATTTCGGACCTGGATCCCCAGCATTTT. Translated: CASSYISDLDPQHF. The chain employs TRBV6-6 and TRBJ1-5, with D uncertain. Germline lookup yields CDR1 MNHNY and CDR2 SVGAGI (reference sequence). The CDR3 runs 14 residues. Deletions cut 2 bases from V and 10 bases from J, with 15 bases between.

This clone appeared once. CDR3 DNA: TGTGCCAGTAGATGGCCAGGGGGGTCCAATGAGCAGTTCTTC. It specifies CASRWPGGSNEQFF. The chain combines TRBV19 with TRBJ2-1; weak D call: TRBD1 (7 bases). The V end lost 6 bases, the J end lost 6 bases, and 15 bases lay between the germline ends. The CDR3 extends over 14 amino acids. CDR1 LNHDA and CDR2 SQIVND come from the germline V gene (reference sequence).